Shown below are 6 T cell receptor beta chains from a single sample sequenced in a study of blood T cell repertoires in COVID-19. The repertoire was sequenced with immunoSEQ multiplex PCR; TCRdb's copy has only in-frame clones and lacks some. Here the sample spans roughly 230,000 clones, over 75% being singletons. Sample: PBMCs or T cells enriched from blood (not recorded which). The receptors originated from a woman in her fifties or sixties who had recovered from COVID-19.

The chain employs TRBV20-1 and TRBJ2-2; D is uncertain. Deletions cut 3 bases from V and 3 bases from J, with 11 bases between. Per the germline V gene, CDR1 is DFQATT and CDR2 is SNEGSKA (reference sequence). The CDR3 is made up of 14 amino acids. This chain's CDR3 is CSASPGTDTGELFF. The CDR3 DNA is TGCAGTGCTAGTCCGGGTACGGACACCGGGGAGCTGTTTTTT.

This chain joins TRBV7-8 and TRBJ2-7, with 7 nucleotides matching TRBD1. V shed 0 bases and J 0 bases; nucleotides not matched to a gene: 8. CDR1 and CDR2 (germline): SGHVS, FQNEAQ. The CDR3 is 17 amino acids. In DNA form, the CDR3 reads TGTGCCAGCAGCTTAGCGACAGGGCCCAAATCCTCCTACGAGCAGTACTTC. Translated: CASSLATGPKSSYEQYF.

The CDR3 DNA reads as TGTGCCAGCAGCCAAGCCACGCCGACAGGGGCTAATCAGCCCCAGCATTTT. Translated: CASSQATPTGANQPQHF. The chain recombines TRBV3-1 (or the pseudogene TRBV3-2) with TRBJ1-5; 8 bases match TRBD1. After removal of 1 base from V and 4 bases from J, the junction contained 9 bases not matched to a gene. The germline CDR1 and CDR2 sequences are LGHDT and YNNKEL (reference sequence). The CDR3 covers 17 residues.

A word on this clone: The same CDR3 is also encoded by other DNA sequences in this sample. The rearrangement uses TRBV7-2 and TRBJ1-1; 8 positions agree with TRBD1. The V gene end was trimmed by 1 base and the J gene end by 5 bases; junction bases not matched to a gene: 0. Germline CDR1 reads SGHTA; CDR2 reads FQGNSA. The CDR3 is made up of 13 amino acids. The CDR3 sequence is CASSLDRGTEAFF. For the CDR3, the DNA is TGTGCCAGCAGCTTAGACAGGGGGACTGAAGCTTTCTTT.

The chain carries TRBV29-1 and TRBJ2-5; 8 bases map to TRBD2. The junction had 6 bases not matched to a gene; V was cut back by 0 bases and J by 0 bases. The CDR3 has 16 residues. Germline CDR1 reads SQVTM; CDR2 reads ANQGSEA. CDR3 protein: CSVEDSPGGYQETQYF. CDR3 sequence (DNA): TGCAGCGTTGAAGACTCCCCGGGGGGGTACCAAGAGACCCAGTACTTC.

V usage is TRBV7-8 and J usage is TRBJ1-2, with 8 bases lining up with TRBD1. The trim removed 5 bases at V and 6 bases at J, leaving 5 bases unmatched. The V gene's germline CDR1 is SGHVS and CDR2 FQNEAQ. CDR3 size: 13 residues. CDR3 in DNA: TGTGCCAGCAGCGTAAGGACAGGGAATGGCTACACCTTC. The encoded protein is CASSVRTGNGYTF.